These 20 T cell receptor beta chains were all obtained from the same sample, sequenced in a study of cytomegalovirus exposure and HLA in healthy donors. The primer mix had 60 Vbeta and 13 Jbeta primers. Repertoires were generated with immunoSEQ multiplex PCR, while TCRdb's copy carries only in-frame clones and drops some. The data show roughly 120,000 clones, with about 86% seen just once and about 3.9% held by the top ten. Sequenced input: PBMCs. These receptors were collected from a woman aged 25 to 39 in good health and CMV-seronegative.

The CDR3 reads CASSFDTLTDTQYF. CDR3 DNA sequence: TGTGCCAGCAGCTTCGACACTCTCACAGATACGCAGTATTTT. This chain joins TRBV11-2 and TRBJ2-3; D uncertain. The CDR3 runs 14 residues. Germline V CDR1 and CDR2: SGHAT, FQNNGV. V was pared by 3 bases and J by 2 bases, with 9 bases between.

This clone appeared a few times. This chain links TRBV10-1 with TRBJ2-1; 9 positions agree with TRBD2. Germline CDR1 and CDR2: WNHNN and SYGVQD (reference sequence). J was trimmed by 9 bases and V by 5 bases; bases with no gene match: 8. The CDR3 has 14 residues. The CDR3 DNA is TGCGCCAGCAGTTTAGCGGGAGAAATAGGTGAGCAGTTCTTC. Translating it yields CASSLAGEIGEQFF.

This clone has a single count. The chain recombines TRBV6-5 with TRBJ1-3, with 7 bases lining up with TRBD1. The trim removed 4 bases at V and 0 bases at J, leaving 6 bases unmatched. Looked up from germline, CDR1 is MNHEY and CDR2 is SVGAGI. CDR3 length: 16 amino acids. CDR3 bases: TGTGCCAGCAGTTTACGGACAGGAAGCTCTGGAAACACCATATATTTT. Its protein is CASSLRTGSSGNTIYF.

The genes are TRBV5-6 and TRBJ1-1; tentative D call: TRBD1 (6 bases). CDR3 length: 13 amino acids. Germline CDR1 and CDR2: SGHDT and YYEEEE. Trimming took 5 bases from V and 6 from J, leaving 14 bases between them. CDR3 in DNA: TGTGCCAGCAGACTGGACAGTTCGCCTGAAGCTTTCTTT. Translation gives CASRLDSSPEAFF.

The chain couples TRBV19 to TRBJ1-1; 8 bases are a match to TRBD1. V lost 4 bases and J lost 7; bases outside the gene matches: 8. This CDR3 contains 14 residues. From germline, CDR1 is LNHDA and CDR2 SQIVND (reference sequence). The CDR3 sequence is CASSSQTGANEAFF. CDR3 DNA: TGTGCCAGTAGTAGCCAGACAGGGGCCAATGAAGCTTTCTTT.

The table lists this clone with a count of one. The rearrangement links TRBV13 to TRBJ1-5, with 11 bases lining up with TRBD1. The V and J ends lost 5 bases and 9 bases, in that order; junction bases with no gene match: 9. This CDR3 has 15 amino acids. CDR1 and CDR2 from the germline V gene are PRHDT and FYEKMQ (reference sequence). The CDR3 loop reads CASSLGQGDEGPQHF. CDR3 in DNA: TGTGCCAGCAGCCTGGGACAGGGGGACGAGGGGCCCCAGCATTTT.

The V gene is TRBV30, the J gene TRBJ2-7, with TRBD2 identical over 7 bases. The length of the CDR3 is 13 residues. Germline loops: CDR1 GTSNPN, CDR2 SVGIG (reference sequence). The V segment lost 5 bases and the J segment 3 bases; nucleotides outside the gene matches: 7. The CDR3 DNA follows: TGTGCCTGGCAGCGGGACTCTGGCTACGAGCAGTACTTC. Encoded protein: CAWQRDSGYEQYF.

The chain recombines TRBV19 with TRBJ2-7; 9 nucleotides line up with TRBD2. With the DNA end fitting TRBJ2-1 better, the J assignment may be wrong. This CDR3 spans 16 amino acids. Looked up from germline, CDR1 is LNHDA and CDR2 is SQIVND (reference sequence). The CDR3 spells CASSISSGRLYNEQFF. Here the CDR3 DNA reads TGTGCCAGTAGTATCAGCAGCGGGAGGCTCTACAATGAGCAGTTCTTC.

The chain carries TRBV6-1 and TRBJ1-6, with 10 bases lining up with TRBD1. The CDR3 contains 16 residues. V was pared by 1 base and J by 4 bases, with 1 base of the junction left unmatched. The germline V gene encodes CDR1 MNHNS and CDR2 SASEGT. CDR3: CASSEGTGGYNSPLHF. CDR3 bases: TGTGCCAGCAGTGAAGGGACAGGGGGATATAATTCACCCCTCCACTTT.

The chain carries TRBV15 and TRBJ2-7; TRBD1 aligns across 7 bases. Germline values: CDR1 LNHNV, CDR2 YYDKDF (reference sequence). The CDR3 runs 15 residues. Trimming cost V 5 bases and J 4 bases; bases outside gene matches: 11. The CDR3 DNA reads as TGTGCCACCAGCCGCCTACAGGGGTCCGTGTACGAGCAGTACTTC. Its protein is CATSRLQGSVYEQYF.

The rearrangement uses TRBV4-3 and TRBJ2-1; 7 bases are a match to TRBD2. Germline values: CDR1 LGHNA, CDR2 YSLEER. The V gene end was trimmed by 0 bases and the J gene end by 0 bases; junction bases not matched to a gene: 2. CDR3 size: 16 residues. The CDR3 nucleotides are TGCGCCAGCAGCCAAGACGGCGGGGGCTCCTACAATGAGCAGTTCTTC. As protein: CASSQDGGGSYNEQFF.

The V and J genes are TRBV5-4 and TRBJ2-3; no definite D call. V gave up 4 bases and J gave up 0 bases, with 15 bases separating them. The CDR3 runs 16 residues. Germline values: CDR1 SGHNT, CDR2 YYREEE (reference sequence). Here the CDR3 DNA reads TGTGCCAGCAGCGACGCAAGACTCACTAGCACAGATACGCAGTATTTT. It encodes CASSDARLTSTDTQYF.

This chain uses TRBV11-2 with TRBJ2-7; 10 bases are shared with TRBD1. This CDR3 comprises 16 residues. V trimming: 5 bases; J trimming: 5 bases; junction bases outside the gene matches: 12. Germline CDR1 is SGHAT and CDR2 is FQNNGV. The CDR3 sequence: CASSRGGTGTGDEQYF. CDR3 coding DNA: TGTGCCAGCAGCCGAGGCGGAACCGGGACAGGGGACGAGCAGTACTTC.

V usage is TRBV6-1 and J usage is TRBJ2-5; TRBD1 aligns across 12 bases. The J call is doubtful: the DNA matches TRBJ2-7 better. Germline lookup yields CDR1 MNHNS and CDR2 SASEGT. CDR3 length: 15 amino acids. This CDR3 is CASSASGTGGHEQYF. CDR3 sequence (DNA): TGTGCCAGCAGTGCTTCCGGGACAGGGGGCCACGAGCAGTACTTC.

The chain uses TRBV7-9 and TRBJ2-2; tentative D call: TRBD2 (5 bases). The CDR3 runs to 14 residues. Germline V gives CDR1 SEHNR, CDR2 FQNEAQ (reference sequence). Deletions cut 7 bases from V and 2 bases from J, with 11 bases between. In DNA form, the CDR3 reads TGTGCCAGCACCCCTACTAGTAACACCGGGGAGCTGTTTTTT. Its translation is CASTPTSNTGELFF.

This clone has only a few counts. J is TRBJ1-2 and V is TRBV9; D call uncertain. This CDR3 is built from 15 residues. Trimming took 3 bases from V and 7 from J, leaving 19 bases between them. From germline, CDR1 is SGDLS and CDR2 YYNGEE. The CDR3 DNA reads as TGTGCCAGCAGCGACTCGCCTGGCCCGGGGTCTGGCTACACCTTC. It specifies CASSDSPGPGSGYTF.

The genes are TRBV7-7 and TRBJ2-5, with 7 bases lining up with TRBD2. In germline, CDR1 is SSHAT, CDR2 FNYEAQ (reference sequence). Trimming cost V 6 bases and J 4 bases; bases outside gene matches: 2. The CDR3 has 12 residues. CDR3 region: CASRGEGETQYF. The CDR3 DNA reads as TGTGCCAGCAGGGGGGAGGGAGAGACCCAGTACTTC.

The chain has TRBV27 and TRBJ2-5; 12 positions match TRBD2. Near its end, the DNA agrees better with TRBJ2-7, so the J call may be wrong. This CDR3 has 14 residues. From germline, CDR1 is MNHEY and CDR2 SMNVEV (reference sequence). The CDR3 region is CASKLAGGGYEQYF. Here the CDR3 DNA reads TGTGCCAGCAAACTAGCGGGAGGAGGCTACGAGCAGTACTTC.

This clone was seen once. This chain connects TRBV7-2 to TRBJ1-1; D unresolved. This CDR3 has 11 residues. The V end lost 7 bases, the J end lost 7 bases, and 10 bases lay between the germline ends. Germline V lookup: CDR1 SGHTA, CDR2 FQGNSA. CDR3: CASTDQREAFF. For the CDR3, the DNA is TGTGCCAGCACCGATCAGCGTGAAGCTTTCTTT.

This rearrangement joins TRBV28 to TRBJ2-7, with 8 bases fitting TRBD1. The CDR3 totals 14 residues. Germline CDR1 MDHEN, CDR2 SYDVKM. The trim removed 5 bases at V and 3 bases at J, leaving 6 bases unmatched. The chain's CDR3 is CASSMDRENYEQYF. CDR3 bases: TGTGCCAGCAGTATGGACAGGGAGAACTACGAGCAGTACTTC.